One sample yielded the 7 T cell receptor beta chains listed below, sequenced in a study of early T cells in non-severe SARS-CoV-2 infection. TCRdb called the 5' RACE reads again in MiXCR, with one record for every CDR3 protein. The data hold some 36,000 distinct CDR3 sequences, with roughly 6.3% observed a single time. Source material: whole blood. These receptors were obtained from an adult who was a healthcare worker with PCR-confirmed SARS-CoV-2 infection or an uninfected control (not recorded which).

This clonotype was detected many times. This chain connects TRBV6-1 to TRBJ2-1, with 9 bases lining up with TRBD1. The CDR3 runs 12 residues. J lost 8 bases, V lost 8 bases, and 4 bases had no gene match. Germline assignment: CDR1 MNHNS and CDR2 SASEGT. CDR3 in DNA: TGTGCCAGCGGGACAGGGATCTATGAGCAGTTCTTC. Amino acids: CASGTGIYEQFF.

About this clonotype: An end of the junction differs from the germline gene, which may be a read error. The V call is TRBV18, the J call TRBJ1-1; D is ambiguous. CDR3 length: 11 amino acids. CDR1 KGHSH and CDR2 LQKENI come from the germline V gene. The CDR3 reads CASSPGEMVIF. As DNA, the CDR3 is TGTGCCAGCTCACCAGGGGAAATGGTTATCTTT.

This sequence joins TRBV5-1 and TRBJ2-5, with 11 bases fitting TRBD2. The germline V gene has CDR1 SGHRS and CDR2 YFSETQ. Germline trimming cut 1 base from V and 4 bases from J; bases unmatched to any gene: 3. The CDR3 is 15 residues long. CDR3 region: CASSLLAGGGETQYF. The CDR3 bases are TGCGCCAGCAGCTTGCTAGCGGGAGGAGGAGAGACCCAGTACTTC.

The chain uses TRBV7-6 and TRBJ2-5, with a possible D match to TRBD2 (6 bases). The CDR3 contains 12 residues. Trimming removed 4 bases at V and 4 bases at J, with 7 bases between. Per the germline V gene, CDR1 is SGHVS and CDR2 is FNYEAQ. The CDR3 DNA is TGTGCCAGCAGCTCCGGGAGAGAGACCCAGTACTTC. This gives the protein CASSSGRETQYF.

This clonotype was recorded many times. The rearrangement uses TRBV28 and TRBJ2-7, with 11 positions matching TRBD2. V lost 5 bases to trimming and J lost 5 bases; unmatched junction nucleotides: 5. Germline V gene data show CDR1 as MDHEN and CDR2 as SYDVKM. The CDR3 contains 14 residues. The CDR3 sequence is CASSAGTSGNEQYF. In nucleotides, the CDR3 is TGTGCCAGCAGTGCCGGGACTAGCGGTAACGAGCAGTACTTC.

The genes are TRBV2 and TRBJ1-5, with D uncertain. In germline, CDR1 is SNHLY, CDR2 FYNNEI. V lost 4 bases to trimming and J lost 3 bases, with 10 bases between them. This CDR3 contains 14 residues. CDR3 bases: TGTGCCAGCAGTGGTGTAGGCCCCAATCAGCCCCAGCATTTT. Amino acids: CASSGVGPNQPQHF.

Many counts were recorded for this clonotype. The gene calls are TRBV5-4 and TRBJ1-6; 8 bases line up with TRBD1. The CDR3 spans 14 residues. J lost 8 bases, V lost 3 bases, and 4 bases had no gene match. CDR1 and CDR2 (germline): SGHNT, YYREEE (reference sequence). CDR3 amino acids: CASSSGTGDSPLHF. CDR3 nucleotide sequence: TGTGCCAGCAGCTCGGGGACAGGCGATTCACCCCTCCACTTT.